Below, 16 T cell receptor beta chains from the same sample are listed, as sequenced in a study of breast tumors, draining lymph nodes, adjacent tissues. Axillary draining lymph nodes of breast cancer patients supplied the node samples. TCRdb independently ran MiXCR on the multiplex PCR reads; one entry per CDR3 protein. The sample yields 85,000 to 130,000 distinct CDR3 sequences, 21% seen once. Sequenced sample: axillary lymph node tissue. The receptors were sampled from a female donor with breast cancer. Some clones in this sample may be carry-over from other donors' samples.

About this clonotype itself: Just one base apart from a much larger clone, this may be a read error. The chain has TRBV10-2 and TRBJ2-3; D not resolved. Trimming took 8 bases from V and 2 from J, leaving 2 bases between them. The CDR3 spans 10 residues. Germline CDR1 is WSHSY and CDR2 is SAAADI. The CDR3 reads CASFTDTQYF. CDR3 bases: TGCGCCAGCTTCACAGATACGCAGTATTTT.

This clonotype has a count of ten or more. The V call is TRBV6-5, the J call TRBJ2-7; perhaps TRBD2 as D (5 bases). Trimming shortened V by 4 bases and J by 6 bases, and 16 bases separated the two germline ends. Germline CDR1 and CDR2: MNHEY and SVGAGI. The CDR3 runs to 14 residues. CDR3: CASSSDPRAVEQYF. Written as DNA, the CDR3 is TGTGCCAGCAGTTCCGATCCGCGGGCCGTCGAGCAGTACTTC.

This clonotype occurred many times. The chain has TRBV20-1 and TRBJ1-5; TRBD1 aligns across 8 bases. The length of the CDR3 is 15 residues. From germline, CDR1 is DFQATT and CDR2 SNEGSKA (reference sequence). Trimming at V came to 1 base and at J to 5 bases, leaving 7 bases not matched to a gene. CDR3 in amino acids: CSARVFGQGDQPQHF. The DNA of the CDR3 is TGCAGTGCTAGAGTATTTGGACAGGGAGATCAGCCCCAGCATTTT.

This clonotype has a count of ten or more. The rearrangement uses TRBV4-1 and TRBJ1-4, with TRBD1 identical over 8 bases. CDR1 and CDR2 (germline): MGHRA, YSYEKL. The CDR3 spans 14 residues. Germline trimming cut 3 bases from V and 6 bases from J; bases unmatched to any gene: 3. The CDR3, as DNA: TGCGCCAGCAGCCACAAGACAGGGGATGAAAAACTGTTTTTT. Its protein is CASSHKTGDEKLFF.

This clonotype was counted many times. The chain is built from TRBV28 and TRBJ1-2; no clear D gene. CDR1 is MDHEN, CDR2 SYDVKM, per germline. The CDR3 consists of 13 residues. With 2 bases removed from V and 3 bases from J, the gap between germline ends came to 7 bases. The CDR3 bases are TGTGCCAGCAGTTTACAGAGCTACTATGGCTACACCTTC. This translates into CASSLQSYYGYTF.

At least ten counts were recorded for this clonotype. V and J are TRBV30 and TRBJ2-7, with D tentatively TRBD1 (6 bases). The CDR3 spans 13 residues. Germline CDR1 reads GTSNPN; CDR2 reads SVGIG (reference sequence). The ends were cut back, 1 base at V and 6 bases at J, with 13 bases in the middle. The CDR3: CAWSGGLVPEQYF. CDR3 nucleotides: TGTGCCTGGAGTGGGGGGCTAGTTCCCGAGCAGTACTTC.

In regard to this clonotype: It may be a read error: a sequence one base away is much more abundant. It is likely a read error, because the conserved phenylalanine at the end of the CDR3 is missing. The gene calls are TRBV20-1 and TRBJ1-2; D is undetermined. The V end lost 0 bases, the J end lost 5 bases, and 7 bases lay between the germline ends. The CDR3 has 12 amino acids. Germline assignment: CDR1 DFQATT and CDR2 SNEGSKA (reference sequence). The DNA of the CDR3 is TGCAGTGCTAGAGACTTGCTATATGGCTACACCCTC. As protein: CSARDLLYGYTL.

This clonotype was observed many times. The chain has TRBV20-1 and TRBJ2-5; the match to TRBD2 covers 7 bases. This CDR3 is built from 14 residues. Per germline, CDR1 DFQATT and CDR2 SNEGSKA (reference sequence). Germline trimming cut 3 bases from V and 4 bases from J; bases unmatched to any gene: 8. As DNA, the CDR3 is TGCAGTGCTAGTTCCGAGACTAGCCGAGAGACCCAGTACTTC. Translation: CSASSETSRETQYF.

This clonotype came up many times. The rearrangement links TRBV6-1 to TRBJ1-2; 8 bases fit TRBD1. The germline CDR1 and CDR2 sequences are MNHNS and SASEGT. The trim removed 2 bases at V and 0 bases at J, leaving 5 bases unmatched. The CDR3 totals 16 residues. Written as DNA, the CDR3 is TGTGCCAGCAGTGAAAGTCCGGGACAGGCTAACTATGGCTACACCTTC. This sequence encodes CASSESPGQANYGYTF.

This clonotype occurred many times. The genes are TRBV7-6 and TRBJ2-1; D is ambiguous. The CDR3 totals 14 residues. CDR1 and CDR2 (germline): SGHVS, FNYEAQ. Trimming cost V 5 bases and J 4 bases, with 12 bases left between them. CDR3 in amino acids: CASSDSPGYNEQFF. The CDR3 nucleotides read TGTGCCAGCAGCGATAGTCCCGGTTACAATGAGCAGTTCTTC.

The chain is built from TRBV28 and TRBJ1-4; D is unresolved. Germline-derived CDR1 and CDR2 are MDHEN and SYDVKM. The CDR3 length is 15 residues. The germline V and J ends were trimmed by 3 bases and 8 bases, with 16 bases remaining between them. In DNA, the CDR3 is TGTGCCAGCAGTTTGCCCGGAACCCGTAGGGAAAAACTGTTTTTT. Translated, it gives CASSLPGTRREKLFF.

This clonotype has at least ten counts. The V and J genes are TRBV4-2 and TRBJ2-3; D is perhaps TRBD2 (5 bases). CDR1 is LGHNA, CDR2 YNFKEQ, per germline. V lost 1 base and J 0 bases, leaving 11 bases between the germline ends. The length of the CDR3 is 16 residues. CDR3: CASSQVLASSTDTQYF. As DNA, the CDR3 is TGTGCCAGCAGCCAAGTCCTAGCTTCGAGCACAGATACGCAGTATTTT.

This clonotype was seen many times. CDR3 coding DNA: TGCGCCAGCAGCCTTTACCAGCCCACAGATACGCAGTATTTT. This gives the protein CASSLYQPTDTQYF. This chain joins TRBV5-1 and TRBJ2-3, with D uncertain. Trimming removed 4 bases from V and 2 bases from J, with 11 bases in between. CDR3 length: 14 residues. Germline V gene lookup returns CDR1 SGHRS and CDR2 YFSETQ.

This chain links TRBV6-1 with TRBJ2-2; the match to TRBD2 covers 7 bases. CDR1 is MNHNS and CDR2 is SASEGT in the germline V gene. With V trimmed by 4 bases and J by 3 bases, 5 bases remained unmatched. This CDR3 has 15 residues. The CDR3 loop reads CASSASGRDTGELFF. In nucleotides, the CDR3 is TGTGCCAGCAGTGCCTCAGGGAGGGACACCGGGGAGCTGTTTTTT.

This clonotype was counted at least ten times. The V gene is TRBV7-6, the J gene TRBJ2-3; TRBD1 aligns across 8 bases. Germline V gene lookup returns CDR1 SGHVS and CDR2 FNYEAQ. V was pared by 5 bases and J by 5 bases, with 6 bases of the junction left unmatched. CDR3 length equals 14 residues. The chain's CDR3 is CASSQTGDQDTQYF. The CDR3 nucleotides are TGTGCCAGCAGCCAGACAGGGGACCAAGATACGCAGTATTTT.

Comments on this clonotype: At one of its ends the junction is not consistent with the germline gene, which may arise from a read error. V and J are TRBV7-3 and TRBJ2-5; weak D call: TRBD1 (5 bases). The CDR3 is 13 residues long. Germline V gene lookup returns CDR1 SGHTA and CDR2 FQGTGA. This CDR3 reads CASSDRSQEIQYF. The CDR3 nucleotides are TGTGCCAGCAGCGACAGAAGCCAAGAGATCCAGTACTTC.